This is a list of T cell receptor beta chains from one sample in a study of identical twins. TCRdb reprocessed the 5' RACE reads with MiXCR, giving one entry per CDR3 protein. The repertoire holds about 890,000 distinct CDR3 sequences, with around 12% as singletons. The data were also submitted as part of a second study, on yellow fever vaccine responses in identical twins.

The sample taken for sequencing was PBMCs. The receptor source for this set is a woman between 18 and 30 years old in good health. Both conserved end residues are part of each CDR3. D genes are given only for firm matches. Clone size is given for some rows only: seen once, a few or many times, or a class if the clone is expanded.

j_gene: TRBJ1-1; v_gene: TRBV3-1; abundance: NA; d_gene: TRBD1; CDR3nt: TGTGCCAGCAGCCAAGCCGACAGGGTAAACACTGAAGCTTTCTTT; CDR3aa: CASSQADRVNTEAFF
j_gene: TRBJ2-1; v_gene: TRBV7-9; abundance: few; d_gene: NA; CDR3nt: TGTGCCAGCACCCCGGAAATTTGGAATGAGCAGTTCTTC; CDR3aa: CASTPEIWNEQFF
j_gene: TRBJ2-2; v_gene: TRBV6-1; abundance: NA; d_gene: NA; CDR3nt: TGTGCCAGCACCGACCCCATGCTTCGGGAGCTGTTTTTT; CDR3aa: CASTDPMLRELFF
j_gene: TRBJ2-7; v_gene: TRBV2; abundance: few; d_gene: TRBD2; CDR3nt: TGTGCCAGCAGCCTTTTTTGGGAGGGATCCGAGCAGTACTTC; CDR3aa: CASSLFWEGSEQYF
j_gene: TRBJ1-5; v_gene: TRBV15; abundance: few; d_gene: NA; CDR3nt: TGTGCCACCAGCCCAGGTCAGGGGCCCAGGTCGGCCCAGCATTTT; CDR3aa: CATSPGQGPRSAQHF
j_gene: TRBJ2-3; v_gene: TRBV27; abundance: NA; d_gene: TRBD2; CDR3nt: TGTGCCAGCAGTTGGGGACTAGCGGTTACAGATACGCAGTATTTT; CDR3aa: CASSWGLAVTDTQYF
j_gene: TRBJ2-5; v_gene: TRBV12-3/TRBV12-4; abundance: many; d_gene: TRBD2; CDR3nt: TGTGCCAGCAGACCGGGACTAGCGGGGACTCAAGAGACCCAGTACTTC; CDR3aa: CASRPGLAGTQETQYF
j_gene: TRBJ1-1; v_gene: TRBV20-1; abundance: NA; d_gene: NA; CDR3nt: TGCAGTGCTAGAGTTAGGGCTGAAGCTTTCTTT; CDR3aa: CSARVRAEAFF
j_gene: TRBJ2-5; v_gene: TRBV5-1; abundance: few; d_gene: NA; CDR3nt: TGCGCCAGCAGCTTGCTGGGAACAGAAGAGACCCAGTACTTC; CDR3aa: CASSLLGTEETQYF
j_gene: TRBJ2-7; v_gene: TRBV5-1; abundance: NA; d_gene: NA; CDR3nt: TGCGCCAGCAGCCTGGTCCGTGGGGGCCACGAGCAGTACTTC; CDR3aa: CASSLVRGGHEQYF
j_gene: TRBJ1-1; v_gene: TRBV12-3/TRBV12-4; abundance: many; d_gene: NA; CDR3nt: TGTGCCAGCAGTTTCCAAAGGACATCTGAAGCTTTCTTT; CDR3aa: CASSFQRTSEAFF
j_gene: TRBJ1-2; v_gene: TRBV27; abundance: NA; d_gene: TRBD1; CDR3nt: TGTGCCAGCAGGCCGACAGGGTCCAACTATGGCTACACCTTC; CDR3aa: CASRPTGSNYGYTF
j_gene: TRBJ1-1; v_gene: TRBV29-1; abundance: NA; d_gene: NA; CDR3nt: TGCAGCGGGGAGGACAGCATAAACACTGAAGCTTTCTTT; CDR3aa: CSGEDSINTEAFF
j_gene: TRBJ2-4; v_gene: TRBV20-1; abundance: once; d_gene: TRBD2; CDR3nt: TGCAGTGCTCCCGGACTAGCGGGAGAGGGCAAAAACATTCAGTACTTC; CDR3aa: CSAPGLAGEGKNIQYF
j_gene: TRBJ1-1; v_gene: TRBV29-1; abundance: many; d_gene: NA; CDR3nt: TGCAGCGTTTCCGGGAGGAACACTGAAGCTTTCTTT; CDR3aa: CSVSGRNTEAFF
j_gene: TRBJ2-7; v_gene: TRBV5-6; abundance: NA; d_gene: TRBD2; CDR3nt: TGTGCCAGCAGCTATGGGACTAGCGGGAGCGAGCAGTACTTC; CDR3aa: CASSYGTSGSEQYF
j_gene: TRBJ2-5; v_gene: TRBV18; abundance: few; d_gene: NA; CDR3nt: TGTGCCAGCTCACCGTCGGACCGAGAGACCCAGTACTTC; CDR3aa: CASSPSDRETQYF
j_gene: TRBJ1-1; v_gene: TRBV5-1; abundance: NA; d_gene: TRBD1; CDR3nt: TGCGCCAGCAGCACAGGACAGGGGTACACTGAAGCTTTCTTT; CDR3aa: CASSTGQGYTEAFF
j_gene: TRBJ2-7; v_gene: TRBV7-9; abundance: NA; d_gene: NA; CDR3nt: TGTGCCAGCAGCGTAGAAATTACAGGGTCCTACGAGCAGTACTTC; CDR3aa: CASSVEITGSYEQYF
j_gene: TRBJ2-1; v_gene: TRBV25-1; abundance: NA; d_gene: TRBD2; CDR3nt: TGTGCCAGCAATTTAGCGGGGGAGCTAAATGAGCAGTTCTTC; CDR3aa: CASNLAGELNEQFF
j_gene: TRBJ2-7; v_gene: TRBV27; abundance: many; d_gene: TRBD1; CDR3nt: TGTGCCAGCAGTCCGGACAGGGCATACGAGCAGTACTTC; CDR3aa: CASSPDRAYEQYF
j_gene: TRBJ2-2; v_gene: TRBV20-1; abundance: few; d_gene: NA; CDR3nt: TGCAGTGCTAGTTTGGTAGGGGCCACCGGGGAGCTGTTTTTT; CDR3aa: CSASLVGATGELFF
j_gene: TRBJ1-3; v_gene: TRBV12-3/TRBV12-4; abundance: many; d_gene: NA; CDR3nt: TGTGCCAGCAGTTCACCCGGGCCCGTCGGAAACACCATATATTTT; CDR3aa: CASSSPGPVGNTIYF
j_gene: TRBJ2-1; v_gene: TRBV20-1; abundance: few; d_gene: TRBD2; CDR3nt: TGCAGTGCTCTGACGACTAGCGGGGGATACAATGAGCAGTTCTTC; CDR3aa: CSALTTSGGYNEQFF
j_gene: TRBJ2-1; v_gene: TRBV12-3/TRBV12-4; abundance: many; d_gene: TRBD2; CDR3nt: TGTGCCAGCAGTTCAGGTGGGACTAGCGGGAGGAATGAGCAGTTCTTC; CDR3aa: CASSSGGTSGRNEQFF
j_gene: TRBJ2-4; v_gene: TRBV18; abundance: few; d_gene: NA; CDR3nt: TGTGCCAGCTCACCCGACAGCGGTTTTGGGTACTTC; CDR3aa: CASSPDSGFGYF
j_gene: TRBJ1-6; v_gene: TRBV2; abundance: many; d_gene: NA; CDR3nt: TGTGCCAGCAGTGATCGAAAGTGGGATTCACCCCTCCACTTT; CDR3aa: CASSDRKWDSPLHF
j_gene: TRBJ2-7; v_gene: TRBV28; abundance: few; d_gene: NA; CDR3nt: TGTGCCAGCAGTGACCTGGCCCCCTACGAGCAGTACTTC; CDR3aa: CASSDLAPYEQYF
j_gene: TRBJ1-6; v_gene: TRBV19; abundance: many; d_gene: TRBD1; CDR3nt: TGTGCCAGTAGCCGACAGGGGGATAATTCACCCCTCCACTTT; CDR3aa: CASSRQGDNSPLHF
j_gene: TRBJ2-2; v_gene: TRBV9; abundance: few; d_gene: TRBD2; CDR3nt: TGTGCCAGCAGCGAACCCGCCGAGCGGGAGAACACCGGGGAGCTGTTTTTT; CDR3aa: CASSEPAERENTGELFF
j_gene: TRBJ2-1; v_gene: TRBV6-5; abundance: NA; d_gene: TRBD2; CDR3nt: TGTGCCAGCAGTTACCGACTAGCGGGGGCCCCCAATGAGCAGTTCTTC; CDR3aa: CASSYRLAGAPNEQFF
j_gene: TRBJ2-5; v_gene: TRBV12-3/TRBV12-4; abundance: NA; d_gene: NA; CDR3nt: TGTGCCAGCAGTTTTTTACACGGTCCAAAAGAGACCCAGTACTTC; CDR3aa: CASSFLHGPKETQYF
j_gene: TRBJ2-1; v_gene: TRBV7-3; abundance: few; d_gene: TRBD2; CDR3nt: TGTGCCAGCAGCCGAATAGCGGGAGGGCACAATGAGCAGTTCTTC; CDR3aa: CASSRIAGGHNEQFF
j_gene: TRBJ2-5; v_gene: TRBV25-1; abundance: many; d_gene: NA; CDR3nt: TGTGCCAGCAGTGAGGGAGCGGATTCTTTAAAAGAGACCCAGTACTTC; CDR3aa: CASSEGADSLKETQYF
j_gene: TRBJ2-1; v_gene: TRBV19; abundance: few; d_gene: NA; CDR3nt: TGTGCCAGTAGTATAGTTGGCAGCAATGAGCAGTTCTTC; CDR3aa: CASSIVGSNEQFF
j_gene: TRBJ2-5; v_gene: TRBV10-3; abundance: NA; d_gene: NA; CDR3nt: TGTGCCATCAGACCTGGGACGGCCCTCCAAGAGACCCAGTACTTC; CDR3aa: CAIRPGTALQETQYF
j_gene: TRBJ2-2; v_gene: TRBV7-9; abundance: NA; d_gene: TRBD2; CDR3nt: TGTGCCAGCAGCTCTCGAGTAGCGGGGGCCGGGGAGCTGTTTTTT; CDR3aa: CASSSRVAGAGELFF
j_gene: TRBJ2-3; v_gene: TRBV24-1; abundance: NA; d_gene: NA; CDR3nt: TGTGCCACCGGCACGATTACTTCGCCCTCTAGCACAGATACGCAGTATTTT; CDR3aa: CATGTITSPSSTDTQYF
j_gene: TRBJ2-1; v_gene: TRBV13; abundance: NA; d_gene: TRBD2; CDR3nt: TGTGCCAGCAGCTCAAAATCCCGGGACTATAACAATGAGCAGTTCTTC; CDR3aa: CASSSKSRDYNNEQFF
j_gene: TRBJ2-7; v_gene: TRBV3-1; abundance: NA; d_gene: NA; CDR3nt: TGTGCCAGCAGCAGACTCACCGGGACGCCGAACTACGAGCAGTACTTC; CDR3aa: CASSRLTGTPNYEQYF
j_gene: TRBJ2-2; v_gene: TRBV28; abundance: many; d_gene: NA; CDR3nt: TGTGCCAGCAGGGGGGCAAACACCGGGGAGCTGTTTTTT; CDR3aa: CASRGANTGELFF
j_gene: TRBJ2-1; v_gene: TRBV4-1; abundance: NA; d_gene: NA; CDR3nt: TGCGCCAGCAGCCAAGATCAGGGGGGGTCCTACAATGAGCAGTTCTTC; CDR3aa: CASSQDQGGSYNEQFF
j_gene: TRBJ2-2; v_gene: TRBV7-6; abundance: many; d_gene: NA; CDR3nt: TGTGCCAGCAGCTTAGGAAGGACTACCGGGGAGCTGTTTTTT; CDR3aa: CASSLGRTTGELFF
j_gene: TRBJ2-3; v_gene: TRBV14; abundance: NA; d_gene: TRBD2; CDR3nt: TGTGCCAGCGCGGGACTAGCTACAGATACGCAGTATTTT; CDR3aa: CASAGLATDTQYF
j_gene: TRBJ2-1; v_gene: TRBV9; abundance: NA; d_gene: NA; CDR3nt: TGTGCCAGCAGCGTAAATCTCGGGACACGGAATGAGCAGTTCTTC; CDR3aa: CASSVNLGTRNEQFF
j_gene: TRBJ2-2; v_gene: TRBV5-1; abundance: NA; d_gene: TRBD2; CDR3nt: TGCGCCAGCAGCACGCGAGCGGGAGCCGGGGAGCTGTTTTTT; CDR3aa: CASSTRAGAGELFF
j_gene: TRBJ2-1; v_gene: TRBV6-1; abundance: NA; d_gene: TRBD2; CDR3nt: TGTGCCAGCAGTGGGGGCGGGAGAGGGTACAATGAGCACTTCTTC; CDR3aa: CASSGGGRGYNEHFF
j_gene: TRBJ1-3; v_gene: TRBV12-3/TRBV12-4; abundance: many; d_gene: NA; CDR3nt: TGTGCCAGCAGCCCCACCTCTGGAAACACCATATATTTT; CDR3aa: CASSPTSGNTIYF
j_gene: TRBJ2-3; v_gene: TRBV3-1; abundance: few; d_gene: TRBD2; CDR3nt: TGTGCCAGCAGCCGGGCTAGCGGGAGTTGGGATACGCAGTATTTT; CDR3aa: CASSRASGSWDTQYF
j_gene: TRBJ2-3; v_gene: TRBV4-2; abundance: many; d_gene: TRBD1; CDR3nt: TGTGCCAGCAGCCGGGGGGACAGGGTCGCATCAGATACGCAGTATTTT; CDR3aa: CASSRGDRVASDTQYF
j_gene: TRBJ2-3; v_gene: TRBV24-1; abundance: few; d_gene: TRBD1; CDR3nt: TGTGCCAGACAGGGACGGAGCCACAGCACAGATACGCAGTATTTT; CDR3aa: CARQGRSHSTDTQYF
j_gene: TRBJ2-7; v_gene: TRBV29-1; abundance: NA; d_gene: NA; CDR3nt: TGCAGCGTTGCGATGACAGGTCTCGAGCAGTACTTC; CDR3aa: CSVAMTGLEQYF
j_gene: TRBJ1-1; v_gene: TRBV16; abundance: NA; d_gene: NA; CDR3nt: TGTGGGGGTCTCATGAACACTGAAGCTTTCTTT; CDR3aa: CGGLMNTEAFF
j_gene: TRBJ2-3; v_gene: TRBV2; abundance: NA; d_gene: NA; CDR3nt: TGTGCCGGTAGGAGCATGGATACGCAGTATTTT; CDR3aa: CAGRSMDTQYF
j_gene: TRBJ1-2; v_gene: TRBV2; abundance: NA; d_gene: TRBD1; CDR3nt: TGTGCCAGGGAAACCGCTCAGGGGGCAGGCTATGGCTACACCTTC; CDR3aa: CARETAQGAGYGYTF
j_gene: TRBJ2-7; v_gene: TRBV29-1; abundance: NA; d_gene: NA; CDR3nt: TGCAGCGCCCACTTGCGGGACAGCTACGAGCAGTACTTC; CDR3aa: CSAHLRDSYEQYF
j_gene: TRBJ1-1; v_gene: TRBV12-3/TRBV12-4; abundance: many; d_gene: TRBD1; CDR3nt: TGTGCCAGCAGTTACAGGGGTCCCGAAGCTTTCTTT; CDR3aa: CASSYRGPEAFF
j_gene: TRBJ2-1; v_gene: TRBV29-1; abundance: NA; d_gene: NA; CDR3nt: TGCAGCGTAACATTACCGGGATTGCAGTTCTTC; CDR3aa: CSVTLPGLQFF
j_gene: TRBJ2-3; v_gene: TRBV4-2; abundance: many; d_gene: TRBD2; CDR3nt: TGTGCCAGCAGCCCGAGCGGGACTAGCACAGATACGCAGTATTTT; CDR3aa: CASSPSGTSTDTQYF